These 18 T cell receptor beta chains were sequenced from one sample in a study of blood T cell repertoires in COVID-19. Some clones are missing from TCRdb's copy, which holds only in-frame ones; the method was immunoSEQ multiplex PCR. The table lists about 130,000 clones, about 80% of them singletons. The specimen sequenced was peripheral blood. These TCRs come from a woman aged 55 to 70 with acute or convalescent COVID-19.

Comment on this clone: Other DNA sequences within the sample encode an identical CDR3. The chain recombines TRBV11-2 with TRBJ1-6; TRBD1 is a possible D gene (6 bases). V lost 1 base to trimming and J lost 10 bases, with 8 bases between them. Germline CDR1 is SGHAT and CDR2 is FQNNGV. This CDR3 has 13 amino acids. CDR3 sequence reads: CASSLVGGSPLHF. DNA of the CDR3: TGTGCCAGCAGCTTAGTTGGGGGCTCACCCCTCCACTTT.

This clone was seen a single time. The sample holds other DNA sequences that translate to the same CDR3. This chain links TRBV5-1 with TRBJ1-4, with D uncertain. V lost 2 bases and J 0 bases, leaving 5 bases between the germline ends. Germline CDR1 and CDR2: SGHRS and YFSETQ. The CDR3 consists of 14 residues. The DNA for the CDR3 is TGCGCCAGCAGCTTCGGGGCAACTAATGAAAAACTGTTTTTT. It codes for CASSFGATNEKLFF.

CDR3 nucleotide sequence: TGTGCCAGCAGCTTAGGTACTACTAACTATGGCTACACCTTC. As protein: CASSLGTTNYGYTF. The V and J genes are TRBV5-8 and TRBJ1-2; no definite D call. V was cut by 2 bases and J by 0 bases, with 8 bases left in between. CDR3 length: 14 amino acids. From germline, CDR1 is SGHTS and CDR2 YDEGEE.

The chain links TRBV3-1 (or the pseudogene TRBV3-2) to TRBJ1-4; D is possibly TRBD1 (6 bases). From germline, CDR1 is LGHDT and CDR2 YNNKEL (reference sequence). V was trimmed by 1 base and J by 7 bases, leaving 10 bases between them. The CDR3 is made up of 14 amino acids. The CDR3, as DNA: TGTGCCAGCAGCCAAGTCCAGGGGAGTGAAAAACTGTTTTTT. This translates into CASSQVQGSEKLFF.

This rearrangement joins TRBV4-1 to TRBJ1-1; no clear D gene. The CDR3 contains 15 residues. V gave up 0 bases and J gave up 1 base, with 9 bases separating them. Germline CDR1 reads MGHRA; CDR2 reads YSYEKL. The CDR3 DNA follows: TGCGCCAGCAGCCAAGATTGGGCGGGGAACACTGAAGCTTTCTTT. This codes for CASSQDWAGNTEAFF.

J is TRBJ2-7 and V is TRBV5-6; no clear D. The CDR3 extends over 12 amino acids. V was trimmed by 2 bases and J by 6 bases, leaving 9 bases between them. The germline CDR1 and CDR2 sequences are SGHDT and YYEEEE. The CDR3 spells CASSFLAAEQYF. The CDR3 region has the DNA TGTGCCAGCAGCTTTCTGGCGGCCGAGCAGTACTTC.

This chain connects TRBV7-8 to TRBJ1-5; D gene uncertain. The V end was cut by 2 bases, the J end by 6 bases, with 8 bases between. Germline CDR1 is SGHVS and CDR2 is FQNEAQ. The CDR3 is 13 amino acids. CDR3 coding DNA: TGTGCCAGCAGCTTAAAGAGGTTTCAGCCCCAGCATTTT. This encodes CASSLKRFQPQHF.

CDR3 sequence reads: CASSYVGLDGYTF. The DNA for the CDR3 is TGTGCCAGCAGTTACGTCGGTTTGGATGGCTACACCTTC. J is TRBJ1-2 and V is TRBV6-6; D gene uncertain. The CDR3 has 13 residues. Trimming left V 2 bases short and J 6 bases short, with 10 bases between. Per germline, CDR1 MNHNY and CDR2 SVGAGI (reference sequence).

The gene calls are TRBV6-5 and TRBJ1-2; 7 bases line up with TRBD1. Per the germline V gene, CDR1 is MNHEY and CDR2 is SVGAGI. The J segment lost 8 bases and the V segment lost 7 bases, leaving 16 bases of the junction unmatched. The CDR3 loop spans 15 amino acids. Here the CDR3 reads CASTQKGATSLGYTF. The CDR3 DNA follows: TGTGCCAGCACCCAGAAGGGGGCCACATCGCTGGGCTACACCTTC.

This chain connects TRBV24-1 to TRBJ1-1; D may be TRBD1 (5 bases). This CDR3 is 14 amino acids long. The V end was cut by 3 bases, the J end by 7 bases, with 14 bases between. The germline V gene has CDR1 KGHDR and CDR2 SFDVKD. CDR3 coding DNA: TGTGCCACCAGTGATCCCAGGCGGGGGTTTGAAGCTTTCTTT. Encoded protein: CATSDPRRGFEAFF.

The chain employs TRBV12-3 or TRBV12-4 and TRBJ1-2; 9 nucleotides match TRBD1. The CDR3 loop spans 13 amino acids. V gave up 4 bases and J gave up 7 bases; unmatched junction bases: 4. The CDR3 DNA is TGTGCCAGCAGTTCATCGGGACAGGGTGGCTACACCTTC. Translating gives CASSSSGQGGYTF.

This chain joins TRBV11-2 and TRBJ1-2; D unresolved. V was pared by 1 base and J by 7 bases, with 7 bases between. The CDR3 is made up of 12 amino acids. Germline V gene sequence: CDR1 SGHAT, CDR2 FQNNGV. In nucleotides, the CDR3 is TGTGCCAGCAGCTTAGTCCCTTCTGGCTACACCTTC. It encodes CASSLVPSGYTF.

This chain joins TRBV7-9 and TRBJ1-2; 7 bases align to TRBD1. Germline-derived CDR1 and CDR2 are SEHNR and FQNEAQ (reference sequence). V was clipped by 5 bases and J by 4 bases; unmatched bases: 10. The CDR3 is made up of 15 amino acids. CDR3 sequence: CASSLEGAISYGYTF. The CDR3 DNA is TGTGCCAGCAGCCTGGAGGGGGCGATCAGCTATGGCTACACCTTC.

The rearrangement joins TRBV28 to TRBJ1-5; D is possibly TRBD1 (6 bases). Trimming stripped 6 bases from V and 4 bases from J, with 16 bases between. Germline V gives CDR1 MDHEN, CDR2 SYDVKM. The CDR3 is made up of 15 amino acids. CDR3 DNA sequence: TGTGCCAGCAGCTGGACAGCAAGCTTAAATCAGCCCCAGCATTTT. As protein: CASSWTASLNQPQHF.

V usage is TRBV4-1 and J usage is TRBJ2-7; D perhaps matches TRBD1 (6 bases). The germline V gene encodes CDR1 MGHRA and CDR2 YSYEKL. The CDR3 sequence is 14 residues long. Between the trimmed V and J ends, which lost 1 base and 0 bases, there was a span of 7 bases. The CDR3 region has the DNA TGCGCCAGCAGCCAAGGGACAGTCTCCTACGAGCAGTACTTC. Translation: CASSQGTVSYEQYF.

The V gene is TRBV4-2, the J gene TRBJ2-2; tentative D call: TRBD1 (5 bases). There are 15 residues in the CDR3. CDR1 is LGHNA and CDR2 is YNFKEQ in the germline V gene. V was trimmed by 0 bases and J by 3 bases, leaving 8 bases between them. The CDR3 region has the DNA TGTGCCAGCAGCCAAGAAAAGGGGTACACCGGGGAGCTGTTTTTT. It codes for CASSQEKGYTGELFF.

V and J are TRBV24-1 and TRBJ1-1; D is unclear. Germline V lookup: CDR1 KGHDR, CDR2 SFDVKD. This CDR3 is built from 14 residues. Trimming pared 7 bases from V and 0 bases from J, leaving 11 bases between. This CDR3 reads CATRDSRMNTEAFF. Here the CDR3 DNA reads TGTGCCACCAGGGACTCTCGGATGAACACTGAAGCTTTCTTT.

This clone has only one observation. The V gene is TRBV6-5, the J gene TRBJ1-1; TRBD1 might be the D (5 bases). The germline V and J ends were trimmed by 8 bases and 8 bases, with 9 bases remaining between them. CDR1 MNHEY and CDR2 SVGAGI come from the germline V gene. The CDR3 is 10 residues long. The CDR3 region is CASGQREAFF. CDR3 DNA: TGTGCCAGCGGACAAAGGGAAGCTTTCTTT.